This TCR beta chain was found in a study of T cells in tuberculosis. Study-wide findings and caveats: Selection depended on which cryopreserved specimens were available. Smaller alpha distances in active tuberculosis partly reflected shorter CDR3-alpha lengths.

The CDR3 length is 19 residues. From germline, CDR1 is SGDLS and CDR2 YYNGEE. With 4 bases clipped from V and 0 bases from J, the junction kept 8 bases outside the gene matches. The repertoire was sequenced with immunoSEQ multiplex PCR; TCRdb's copy has only in-frame clones and lacks some. The sample has tens of thousands of clones, roughly 83% seen once; the top ten hold about 5%. As for this clone: Its antigen is still unknown.

Time point meaning: new active TB diagnosis, blood taken before or within 7 days of starting treatment. On average roughly 92,000 T cells per donor were immunosequenced. The sequence was obtained from an adult with tuberculosis. This rearrangement joins TRBV9 to TRBJ2-6; 12 bases match TRBD2. Material: PBMCs, obtained at tuberculosis diagnosis. In nucleotides, the CDR3 is TGTGCCAGCAGCCTAAAGACTAGCGGGGGTCCCTCTGGGGCCAACGTCCTGACTTTC. This gives the protein CASSLKTSGGPSGANVLTF.